This T cell receptor (beta chain) was captured by sequencing in a study of T cell clonality in common variable immunodeficiency. Study-level points and caveats: Common variable immunodeficiency TCR beta sequences reportedly had fewer deletions and N-nucleotide insertions. Authors noted CVID clonality's cause needs subpopulation repertoire sequencing. Fewer TCRbeta clones were shared among CVID subjects than controls.

Control and CVID samples contributed equal amounts of genomic DNA. Some clones are missing from TCRdb's copy, which holds only in-frame ones; the method was immunoSEQ multiplex PCR. This repertoire lists roughly 57,000 clones without singletons; 0.65% to 1% sits in the top ten. This clone has only a few counts. No antigen is known for it. Read coverage stops 3 residues before the CDR3 terminus; the germline J gene supplies the remainder. Germline CDR1 SNHLY, CDR2 FYNNEI. The CDR3 is 12 amino acids. The sample taken for sequencing was peripheral blood mononuclear cells. This TCR was recovered from a person aged 18 to 75 in good health. The gene calls are TRBV2 and TRBJ2-2; D unclear. The covered CDR3 bases are TGTGCCAGCAGTCAAACGGGTTCACCG. It codes for CASSQTGSP. The whole CDR3 sequence reads CASSQTGSPLFF. The full variable domain, with the rest looked up from reference TRBV2 and TRBJ2-2, is EPEVTQTPSHQVTQMGQEVILRCVPISNHLYFYWYRQILGQKVEFLVSFYNNEISEKSEIFDDQFSVERPDGSNFTLKIRSTKLEDSAMYFCASSQTGSPLFFGEGSRLTVL.